This T cell receptor beta chain was found in a study of OX40 agonist ivuxolimab in advanced cancers. Trimming pared 4 bases from V and 3 bases from J, leaving 14 bases between. Germline assignment: CDR1 SGHRS and CDR2 YFSETQ. The CDR3 is 14 amino acids. The method was immunoSEQ multiplex PCR; TCRdb's version includes in-frame clones alone and lacks a portion of them. The table lists about 95,000 clones, 80% to 90% of them singletons. The starting material was CD4+ or CD8+ T cells sorted from blood, obtained in a trial of the OX40 agonist ivuxolimab. V usage is TRBV5-1 and J usage is TRBJ2-7; perhaps TRBD1 as D (6 bases). This receptor was taken from an adult with an advanced solid tumor such as melanoma, head and neck, liver or kidney cancer. The CDR3 sequence is CASSPTGTSYEQYF. The CDR3 DNA reads TGCGCCAGCAGCCCTACCGGGACAAGCTACGAGCAGTACTTC.